A selection of T cell receptor beta chains follows, all from one sample in a study of technical replicates of blood from a few donors. Clones were sequenced by immunoSEQ multiplex PCR, and TCRdb holds only the in-frame ones, with some missing. The sample contains over 10,000 clones, over 90% of which appear only once. Sequencing used PBMCs. The receptors stem from a human donor in good health. The CDR3 runs from the conserved cysteine through the conserved F or W.

v_gene: TRBV4-1
CDR3aa: CASSQDQGGYQPQHF

v_gene: TRBV30
CDR3aa: CAWDPTAGGEKLFF

v_gene: TRBV7-8
CDR3aa: CASTIQGVHTDTQYF

v_gene: TRBV9
CDR3aa: CASSLRQGQETQYF

v_gene: TRBV6-6
CDR3aa: CASSLGLAGNTGELFF

v_gene: TRBV28
CDR3aa: CASSLSQVSYEQYF

v_gene: TRBV19
CDR3aa: CATRGGTVDYGYTF

v_gene: TRBV28
CDR3aa: CASSQTGAGTYEQYF

v_gene: TRBV28
CDR3aa: CASSRPVGSAGDYGYTF

v_gene: TRBV29-1
CDR3aa: CSVEVRGAKNIQYF

v_gene: TRBV6-5
CDR3aa: CASSYRLGALRETQYF

v_gene: TRBV10-2
CDR3aa: CASGGEPTYEQYF